This T cell receptor (beta chain) appears in the sequencing data of a study of blood T cells in healthy people across ages. The CDR3 is made up of 15 amino acids. Germline V gene data show CDR1 as KGHDR and CDR2 as SFDVKD. V lost 3 bases, J lost 0 bases, and 9 bases lay in between. A second roughly 6 to 11 cycle PCR used barcoded and J-beta primers. Every cDNA molecule bore a tag from a template-switch adaptor containing 12 random nucleotides. TCRdb ran MiXCR on the 5' RACE reads and lists one entry per CDR3 protein. The repertoire holds about 1.8 million distinct CDR3 sequences, with around 48% as singletons.

The V and J genes are TRBV24-1 and TRBJ2-3, with unresolved D. This TCR came from a middle-aged woman in good health. Sequenced material: blood. CDR3 DNA sequence: TGTGCCACCAGTGATGCTGGCCCCAGCACAGATACGCAGTATTTT. It encodes CATSDAGPSTDTQYF.